These 32 T cell receptor beta chains were sequenced from one sample in a study of human T cells and chemical hapten exposure. A single record per CDR3 protein comes from TCRdb applying MiXCR to the RACE reads. The table has 350,000 to 450,000 distinct CDR3 sequences, 4.5% to 6% seen once. Time point given: pre-sensitization, week 0. Treatment denoted: therapeutic diphenylcyclopropenone sensitization with weekly scalp DPC. The specimen was whole blood, collected in connection with sensitization to the hapten diphenylcyclopropenone (DPC). Receptors were obtained from a woman aged 45-65 years with alopecia areata. Some clones in this sample may be carry-over from other donors' samples.

The chain carries TRBV10-3 and TRBJ1-5; TRBD1 matches 7 bases. V lost 6 bases to trimming and J lost 6 bases; unmatched junction nucleotides: 8. This CDR3 contains 14 residues. Germline V gene lookup returns CDR1 ENHRY and CDR2 SYGVKD. For the CDR3, the DNA is TGTGCCATCAGCCTGGGACAGCTAGGTCAGCCCCAGCATTTT. Encoded protein: CAISLGQLGQPQHF.

This clonotype has only a few counts. This rearrangement joins TRBV13 to TRBJ2-7, with 8 bases lining up with TRBD1. Germline V lookup: CDR1 PRHDT, CDR2 FYEKMQ (reference sequence). With V trimmed by 5 bases and J by 5 bases, 2 bases remained unmatched. CDR3 length: 12 amino acids. The CDR3 region has the DNA TGTGCCAGCAGCACGGACAGGGACGAGCAGTACTTC. Its protein product is CASSTDRDEQYF.

This clonotype has just a few counts. The J gene is TRBJ1-4, the V gene TRBV7-2, with D possibly matching TRBD1 (6 bases). This CDR3 comprises 15 residues. Trimming removed 3 bases at V and 5 bases at J, with 13 bases between. In germline, CDR1 is SGHTA, CDR2 FQGNSA. This CDR3 is CASSFSTGINEKLFF. The CDR3 DNA follows: TGTGCCAGCAGCTTCTCTACAGGGATAAATGAAAAACTGTTTTTT.

The rearrangement uses TRBV6-1 and TRBJ1-3; unclear D gene. The CDR3 consists of 15 residues. Per germline, CDR1 MNHNS and CDR2 SASEGT. The ends were cut back, 2 bases at V and 2 bases at J, with 10 bases in the middle. DNA for the CDR3: TGTGCCAGCAGTGAACCCCCGAGGCCTGGAAACACCATATATTTT. This gives the protein CASSEPPRPGNTIYF.

This clonotype was detected many times. The chain employs TRBV5-1 and TRBJ2-7; 12 nucleotides line up with TRBD2. CDR1 and CDR2 from the germline V gene are SGHRS and YFSETQ. This CDR3 has 15 residues. V dropped 2 bases and J dropped 3; count of bases not matched to a gene: 3. This chain's CDR3 is CASSLETSGSYEQYF. For the CDR3, the DNA is TGCGCCAGCAGCTTAGAGACTAGCGGGAGCTACGAGCAGTACTTC.

This clonotype was seen many times. V and J are TRBV5-8 and TRBJ1-1; D possibly corresponds to TRBD1 (6 bases). Germline CDR1 reads SGHTS; CDR2 reads YDEGEE. The germline V and J ends were trimmed by 6 bases and 5 bases, with 20 bases remaining between them. The CDR3 has 15 amino acids. The DNA of the CDR3 is TGTGCCAGCATACCTAGAGGGGGGCTTGGAACTGAAGCTTTCTTT. Its protein is CASIPRGGLGTEAFF.

This clonotype showed up many times. The V and J genes are TRBV19 and TRBJ1-5; D possibly corresponds to TRBD1 (6 bases). V was clipped by 8 bases and J by 3 bases, with 17 bases between them. Germline loops: CDR1 LNHDA, CDR2 SQIVND (reference sequence). The CDR3 is 15 residues long. CDR3 DNA sequence: TGTGCCAGTTGCATCGTACAGGGTTACAATCAGCCCCAGCATTTT. This gives the protein CASCIVQGYNQPQHF.

This clonotype was observed many times. The genes are TRBV5-1 and TRBJ2-5; 7 bases are shared with TRBD2. V shed 5 bases and J 2 bases; nucleotides not matched to a gene: 6. In germline, CDR1 is SGHRS, CDR2 YFSETQ. The CDR3 is made up of 14 amino acids. CDR3 nucleotides: TGCGCCAGCAGTTCCAGCGGGGCTCAAGAGACCCAGTACTTC. This sequence encodes CASSSSGAQETQYF. Using reference TRBV5-1 and TRBJ2-5 for the parts outside the CDR3, the full variable domain is KAGVTQTPRYLIKTRGQQVTLSCSPISGHRSVSWYQQTPGQGLQFLFEYFSETQRNKGNFPGRFSGRQFSNSRSEMNVSTLELGDSALYLCASSSSGAQETQYFGPGTRLLVL.

This clonotype was recorded a few times. The rearrangement links TRBV24-1 to TRBJ2-5, with TRBD2 identical over 10 bases. The CDR3 covers 14 residues. The J segment lost 5 bases and the V segment lost 5 bases, leaving 4 bases of the junction unmatched. Germline CDR1 KGHDR, CDR2 SFDVKD. The CDR3 spells CATSGTSGLETQYF. The CDR3 region has the DNA TGTGCCACCAGTGGGACTAGCGGTCTGGAGACCCAGTACTTC.

This clonotype showed up just a few times. The gene calls are TRBV6-2 or TRBV6-3 and TRBJ1-2; no clear D gene. The CDR3 consists of 12 residues. Germline V gene data show CDR1 as MNHEY and CDR2 as SVGEGT. V lost 7 bases to trimming and J lost 4 bases, with 10 bases between them. In nucleotides, the CDR3 is TGTGCCAGCACTGACGCTACCTATGGCTACACCTTC. Translation gives CASTDATYGYTF.

The chain links TRBV12-3 or TRBV12-4 to TRBJ2-7; D gene unclear. CDR3 length: 11 amino acids. Trimming stripped 4 bases from V and 5 bases from J, with 6 bases between. Written as DNA, the CDR3 is TGTGCCAGCAGTTGGTGGAACGAGCAGTACTTC. It is translated as CASSWWNEQYF.

This clonotype was detected only a few times. The chain is built from TRBV12-3 or TRBV12-4 and TRBJ2-3, with TRBD2 as a possible D gene (6 bases). The CDR3 has 13 residues. Trimming cost V 6 bases and J 2 bases, with 9 bases left between them. Here the CDR3 reads CASRRDSTDTQYF. The CDR3 DNA follows: TGTGCCAGCAGACGGGACTCCACAGATACGCAGTATTTT.

Note on this clonotype: The junction differs from germline at one of its ends, possibly a read error. This chain links TRBV29-1 with TRBJ1-1; perhaps TRBD1 as D (6 bases). This CDR3 comprises 12 residues. Germline CDR1 reads SQVTM; CDR2 reads ANQGSEA. CDR3 DNA: TGCAGCGTTGAGTGGGGGGACACTGAAGCCTTCTTT. Translating gives CSVEWGDTEAFF. Complete variable domain (other parts from reference TRBV29-1 and TRBJ1-1): SAVISQKPSRDICQRGTSLTIQCQVDSQVTMMFWYRQQPGQSLTLIATANQGSEATYESGFVIDKFPISRPNLTFSTLTVSNMSPEDSSIYLCSVEWGDTEAFFGQGTRLTVV.

In this sample, this clonotype turned up a few times. The chain has TRBV28 and TRBJ2-2, with D uncertain. V dropped 5 bases and J dropped 11 bases, with 18 bases sitting between them. The germline gives CDR1 MDHEN, CDR2 SYDVKM. CDR3 length equals 14 residues. CDR3 in amino acids: CASSPHEETIELFF. The CDR3 nucleotides read TGTGCCAGCAGTCCCCACGAAGAGACAATAGAGCTGTTTTTT.

This clonotype was seen ten or more times. The genes are TRBV20-1 and TRBJ1-4, with unresolved D. The V and J ends lost 6 bases and 8 bases respectively, with 22 bases between them. This CDR3 has 15 residues. CDR1 and CDR2 from the germline V gene are DFQATT and SNEGSKA (reference sequence). The CDR3 reads CSAVPVSRNDEKLFF. In nucleotides, the CDR3 is TGCAGTGCAGTCCCTGTATCGCGCAATGACGAAAAACTGTTTTTT.

The chain joins TRBV7-2 to TRBJ2-7, with unresolved D. V was trimmed by 2 bases and J by 9 bases, leaving 17 bases between them. Germline V CDR1 and CDR2: SGHTA, FQGNSA. The CDR3 length is 14 residues. Here the CDR3 DNA reads TGTGCCAGCAGCTTACAGGCAGCGAATACGGGGCAGTACTTC. Translation: CASSLQAANTGQYF.

There are many counts of this clonotype. The chain employs TRBV25-1 and TRBJ2-7; TRBD1 agrees at 7 bases. Germline CDR1 reads MGHDK; CDR2 reads SYGVNS. The CDR3 consists of 14 residues. Trimming removed 4 bases from V and 5 bases from J; junction bases left unmatched: 8. CDR3 coding DNA: TGTGCCAGCAGTGCAATGACAGGGTCCCACGAGCAGTACTTC. It translates to CASSAMTGSHEQYF.

This sequence joins TRBV3-1 and TRBJ2-2; D might be TRBD1 or TRBD2, each matching 5 bases. From germline, CDR1 is LGHDT and CDR2 YNNKEL (reference sequence). The CDR3 spans 14 residues. Trimming pared 3 bases from V and 5 bases from J, leaving 10 bases between. The CDR3 reads CASSQAGRTGELFF. CDR3 sequence (DNA): TGTGCCAGCAGCCAGGCAGGGAGAACCGGGGAGCTGTTTTTT.

This clonotype was detected ten times or more. The gene calls are TRBV12-3 or TRBV12-4 and TRBJ2-7; either TRBD1 or TRBD2 may supply D (5 bases each). This CDR3 is 14 amino acids long. V gave up 3 bases and J gave up 3 bases, with 12 bases separating them. The CDR3 coding sequence is TGTGCCAGCAGTTTTGGGACGGAGCACTACGAGCAGTACTTC. Translating gives CASSFGTEHYEQYF.

The V and J genes are TRBV6-1 and TRBJ1-3; D is perhaps TRBD1 (5 bases). Deletions cut 0 bases from V and 4 bases from J, with 7 bases between. The germline gives CDR1 MNHNS, CDR2 SASEGT. The CDR3 sequence is 14 residues long. The CDR3, as DNA: TGTGCCAGCAGTGAAGCGAGGGGAGGAAACACCATATATTTT. Encoded protein: CASSEARGGNTIYF.

This clonotype was seen many times. The rearrangement links TRBV27 to TRBJ2-1, with TRBD1 matching 9 bases. Trimming removed 5 bases from V and 6 bases from J; junction bases left unmatched: 2. The CDR3 length is 13 residues. CDR1 and CDR2 (germline): MNHEY, SMNVEV (reference sequence). The CDR3 loop is CASSLTGGNEQFF. CDR3 nucleotide sequence: TGTGCCAGCAGTCTGACAGGGGGCAATGAGCAGTTCTTC.

This clonotype has just a few counts. The chain recombines TRBV19 with TRBJ2-7; 15 nucleotides line up with TRBD2. The trim removed 4 bases at V and 2 bases at J, leaving 6 bases unmatched. The CDR3 sequence is 17 residues long. Germline CDR1 LNHDA, CDR2 SQIVND (reference sequence). This CDR3 is CASSSLRTSGRAYEQYF. CDR3 in DNA: TGTGCCAGTAGTAGCCTACGGACTAGCGGGAGGGCCTACGAGCAGTACTTC.

This clonotype has a handful of counts. The chain carries TRBV29-1 and TRBJ2-7; perhaps TRBD1 as D (6 bases). The V gene lost 4 bases and the J gene lost 6 bases, with 16 bases spanning the gap. The CDR3 is made up of 13 amino acids. Germline assignment: CDR1 SQVTM and CDR2 ANQGSEA. The CDR3 reads CSVAGTSHAEQYF. The CDR3 DNA is TGCAGCGTTGCCGGGACATCACACGCCGAGCAGTACTTC.

This clonotype has at least ten counts. The V call is TRBV3-1, the J call TRBJ2-7; no firm D call. V was pared by 1 base and J by 6 bases, with 10 bases between. Germline CDR1 and CDR2: LGHDT and YNNKEL (reference sequence). This CDR3 has 13 residues. CDR3: CASSQGSGPEQYF. The CDR3 coding sequence is TGTGCCAGCAGCCAAGGGTCGGGCCCCGAGCAGTACTTC.

In its sample, this clonotype was seen a few times. J is TRBJ1-1 and V is TRBV7-8; 8 bases match TRBD1. This CDR3 contains 17 residues. Per the germline V gene, CDR1 is SGHVS and CDR2 is FQNEAQ. V shed 1 base, J shed 4 bases, and the junction held 11 bases outside the gene matches. CDR3 loop: CASSLVGQGAPGTEAFF. The CDR3 region has the DNA TGTGCCAGCAGCTTAGTAGGGCAGGGGGCGCCGGGCACTGAAGCTTTCTTT. Full variable domain (rest looked up from reference TRBV7-8 and TRBJ1-1): GAGVSQSPRYKVAKRGQDVALRCDPISGHVSLFWYQQALGQGPEFLTYFQNEAQLDKSGLPSDRFFAERPEGSVSTLKIQRTQQEDSAVYLCASSLVGQGAPGTEAFFGQGTRLTVV.

This clonotype was seen repeatedly, ten times or more. J is TRBJ2-7 and V is TRBV18; 7 bases fit TRBD2. The germline V gene has CDR1 KGHSH and CDR2 LQKENI. This CDR3 has 14 residues. The ends lost 1 base at V and 5 bases at J; junction bases unmatched: 5. As DNA, the CDR3 is TGTGCCAGCTCACCACGGGAGGGGCCTCACGAGCAGTACTTC. Translation: CASSPREGPHEQYF.

Regarding this clonotype: Being one base from a much bigger clone, this may be a read error. The rearrangement joins TRBV11-2 to TRBJ2-5, with 9 bases lining up with TRBD1. Germline CDR1 SGHAT, CDR2 FQNNGV. The CDR3 consists of 14 residues. The CDR3 loop is CASSRGQGKEIQYF. CDR3 nucleotide sequence: TGTGCCAGCAGCCGCGGACAGGGGAAAGAGATCCAGTACTTC. The complete variable domain, with remaining parts taken from reference TRBV11-2 and TRBJ2-5, reads EAGVAQSPRYKIIEKRQSVAFWCNPISGHATLYWYQQILGQGPKLLIQFQNNGVVDDSQLPKDRFSAERLKGVDSTLKIQPAKLEDSAVYLCASSRGQGKEIQYFGPGTRLLVL.

This clonotype has more than one count but fewer than ten. This chain joins TRBV5-5 and TRBJ1-2; D is uncertain. V shed 4 bases and J shed 4 bases, with 14 bases lying between them. The CDR3 is 14 residues long. Germline V gene sequence: CDR1 SGHKS, CDR2 YYEKEE (reference sequence). The CDR3 sequence: CASSPRPDGYGYTF. For the CDR3, the DNA is TGTGCCAGCAGCCCGCGGCCCGACGGCTATGGCTACACCTTC.

This clonotype has ten or more counts. V is TRBV7-8 and J is TRBJ2-2; tentative D call: TRBD1 (6 bases). The ends were cut back, 4 bases at V and 7 bases at J, with 16 bases in the middle. Germline-derived CDR1 and CDR2 are SGHVS and FQNEAQ. The CDR3 is 15 amino acids. CDR3 nucleotides: TGTGCCAGCAGCTCGGACAGTTTGGGGATCGGGGAGCTGTTTTTT. The encoded protein is CASSSDSLGIGELFF.

The rearrangement uses TRBV4-3 and TRBJ2-7; D unresolved. Germline assignment: CDR1 LGHNA and CDR2 YSLEER. Trimming pared 0 bases from V and 0 bases from J, leaving 6 bases between. The CDR3 runs to 14 residues. CDR3: CASSQDRISYEQYF. DNA for the CDR3: TGCGCCAGCAGCCAAGATAGGATCTCCTACGAGCAGTACTTC.

This clonotype was seen ten or more times. The chain uses TRBV20-1 and TRBJ2-7, with a weak D call TRBD1 (6 bases). The CDR3 has 11 amino acids. CDR1 is DFQATT, CDR2 SNEGSKA, per germline (reference sequence). In nucleotides, the CDR3 is TGCAGGTTGGCAGGGGAGAACGAGCAGTACTTC. Translated, it gives CRLAGENEQYF.

The chain joins TRBV4-1 to TRBJ1-5; D is possibly TRBD1 (5 bases). V lost 3 bases, J lost 0 bases, and 9 bases lay in between. This CDR3 is built from 15 residues. Germline V gene lookup returns CDR1 MGHRA and CDR2 YSYEKL. The CDR3 loop is CASSHLQASNQPQHF. The CDR3, as DNA: TGCGCCAGCAGCCACCTACAGGCTAGCAATCAGCCCCAGCATTTT.